A selection of T cell receptor beta chains follows, all from one sample in a study of response to subunit inactivated influenza vaccine. TCRdb independently ran MiXCR on the RT-PCR reads; one entry per CDR3 protein. The sample contains just over 300,000 distinct CDR3 sequences, less than 25% of which appear only once. This material consisted of PBMCs from blood, taken about 20 months after vaccination. The receptors originated from a man aged 50 to 69 who received an inactivated influenza vaccine. CDR3s include the opening cysteine and the closing phenylalanine or tryptophan. The D gene is left open where the match is weak. Rows may omit the clone size; those that give it use once, few, many or a size class.

>TRBJ2-6|-|TRBV5-1|-
CASSFRGLSGANVLTF
TGCGCCAGCAGCTTCAGGGGCCTCTCTGGGGCCAACGTCCTGACTTTC
>TRBJ1-5|-|TRBV20-1|-
CSARMGGANQPQHF
TGCAGTGCTAGAATGGGGGGGGCTAATCAGCCCCAGCATTTT
>TRBJ2-3|-|TRBV28|TRBD2
CASSDGLVPGTQYF
TGTGCCAGCAGTGACGGACTAGTACCGGGTACGCAGTATTTT
>TRBJ1-6|-|TRBV6-2/TRBV6-3|-
CASSYRLTGHERYPYNSPLHF
TGTGCCAGCAGTTATCGGCTAACAGGGCATGAGCGGTATCCCTATAATTCACCCCTCCACTTT
>TRBJ2-5|-|TRBV6-1|TRBD1
CASRPFGNRGGFGETQYF
TGTGCCAGCAGACCCTTCGGAAACAGGGGCGGGTTTGGAGAGACCCAGTACTTC
>TRBJ2-7|-|TRBV18|-
CASWSDSSYEQYF
TGTGCCAGCTGGTCGGACAGCTCCTACGAGCAGTACTTC
>TRBJ1-6|-|TRBV7-2|-
CASSLRGDSPLHF
TGTGCCAGCAGCTTAAGGGGGGATTCACCCCTCCACTTT
>TRBJ1-5|-|TRBV6-2/TRBV6-3|TRBD1
CASSYGQGTYSNQPQHF
TGTGCCAGCAGTTACGGACAGGGAACCTATAGCAATCAGCCCCAGCATTTT
>TRBJ2-7|few|TRBV18|-
CASSTYGYEQYF
TGTGCCAGCTCAACCTACGGGTACGAGCAGTACTTC
>TRBJ1-6|-|TRBV7-2|-
CASSLAQGGSPLHF
TGTGCCAGCAGCTTAGCCCAGGGCGGTTCACCCCTCCACTTT
>TRBJ1-3|-|TRBV7-6|-
CASTSGWGAGNTIYF
TGTGCCAGCACCTCCGGTTGGGGAGCTGGAAACACCATATATTTT
>TRBJ1-4|few|TRBV9|-
CASSVGSRPNEKLFF
TGTGCCAGCAGCGTAGGATCAAGACCCAATGAAAAACTGTTTTTT
>TRBJ2-1|few|TRBV4-2|-
CASSQAGLGAHEQFF
TGTGCCAGCAGCCAAGCGGGCCTCGGGGCCCATGAGCAGTTCTTC
>TRBJ2-2|-|TRBV20-1|-
CSARIPYTGELFF
TGCAGTGCGAGAATACCTTATACCGGGGAGCTGTTTTTT
>TRBJ2-3|-|TRBV20-1|-
CSASWASTDTQYF
TGCAGTGCCTCATGGGCTAGCACAGATACGCAGTATTTT
>TRBJ2-1|-|TRBV11-2|TRBD2
CASTSGAGAYNEQFF
TGTGCCAGCACCAGTGGTGCGGGGGCCTACAATGAGCAGTTCTTC
>TRBJ2-1|-|TRBV5-1|-
CASSLTPREQFF
TGCGCCAGCAGCTTGACCCCACGCGAGCAGTTCTTC
>TRBJ2-5|-|TRBV7-2|-
CASSLGFRETQYF
TGTGCCAGCAGCTTAGGATTTCGAGAGACCCAGTACTTC
>TRBJ1-4|-|TRBV11-1|TRBD1
CASSSTVGTVYYNEKLFF
TGTGCCAGCAGTTCGACGGTCGGGACAGTCTATTATAATGAAAAACTGTTTTTT
>TRBJ2-5|-|TRBV28|-
CASAKETQYF
TGTGCCAGCGCCAAAGAGACCCAGTACTTC
>TRBJ2-5|once|TRBV7-6|TRBD1
CASSWLRTGLQETQYF
TGTGCCAGCAGCTGGCTAAGGACAGGCCTTCAAGAGACCCAGTACTTC
>TRBJ2-2|-|TRBV11-3|-
CASSGKGNTGELFF
TGTGCCAGCAGCGGGAAGGGGAACACCGGGGAGCTGTTTTTT
>TRBJ1-1|-|TRBV6-2/TRBV6-3|TRBD1
CASNFRGLVNTEAFF
TGTGCCAGCAATTTCAGGGGGCTTGTGAACACTGAAGCTTTCTTT
>TRBJ2-7|few|TRBV14|TRBD2
CASSQVPSGRFTYEQYF
TGTGCCAGCAGCCAAGTACCTAGCGGGAGGTTTACCTACGAGCAGTACTTC
>TRBJ1-6|-|TRBV11-2|-
CASSSPGGVDSPLHF
TGTGCCAGCAGCTCCCCGGGCGGGGTTGATTCACCCCTCCACTTT
>TRBJ1-1|few|TRBV29-1|-
CSVLDGFMNTEAFF
TGCAGCGTTTTAGACGGATTCATGAACACTGAAGCTTTCTTT
>TRBJ1-4|-|TRBV4-1|-
CASSLEGANLFF
TGCGCCAGCAGCCTCGAGGGCGCGAACCTGTTTTTT
>TRBJ2-5|-|TRBV4-3|-
CASSQDFGVQETQYF
TGCGCCAGCAGCCAAGATTTCGGGGTGCAAGAGACCCAGTACTTC
>TRBJ2-1|-|TRBV7-9|-
CASSPSVGRGGNEQFF
TGTGCCAGCAGCCCAAGTGTCGGGCGGGGAGGAAATGAGCAGTTCTTC
>TRBJ1-2|-|TRBV3-1|TRBD1
CASSQGTGYSGYTF
TGTGCCAGCAGCCAAGGGACAGGCTATTCTGGCTACACCTTC
>TRBJ2-3|-|TRBV5-1|-
CASSLFGQSTDTQYF
TGCGCCAGCAGCTTGTTTGGACAGAGCACAGATACGCAGTATTTT
>TRBJ2-5|-|TRBV20-1|-
CSAKTRIHQETQYF
TGCAGTGCTAAAACTAGAATCCACCAAGAGACCCAGTACTTC
>TRBJ2-2|few|TRBV7-6|-
CASSLQGADTGELFF
TGTGCCAGCAGCCTACAGGGTGCGGACACCGGGGAGCTGTTTTTT
>TRBJ2-1|few|TRBV3-1|-
CASSQDSKYNEQFF
TGTGCCAGCAGCCAAGATTCGAAATACAATGAGCAGTTCTTC
>TRBJ1-3|few|TRBV7-2|-
CASSLEIRSGNTIYF
TGTGCCAGCAGCTTAGAGATCCGGAGTGGAAACACCATATATTTT
>TRBJ1-2|-|TRBV7-9|TRBD1
CASSLGDRGPGYTF
TGTGCCAGCAGCTTAGGTGACAGGGGGCCTGGCTACACCTTC
>TRBJ2-5|many|TRBV11-2|-
CASSLETQYF
TGTGCCAGCAGCTTGGAGACCCAGTACTTC
>TRBJ2-1|-|TRBV4-3|TRBD2
CASSQEKREDYNEQFF
TGCGCCAGCAGCCAGGAAAAGCGGGAGGACTACAATGAGCAGTTCTTC
>TRBJ2-7|few|TRBV4-3|TRBD2
CASSQDQGLAGAYEQYF
TGCGCCAGCAGCCAAGATCAAGGACTAGCGGGGGCCTACGAGCAGTACTTC
>TRBJ1-1|-|TRBV5-4|-
CASSLVTTGNTEALF
TGTGCCAGCAGCTTGGTCACGACAGGAAACACTGAAGCTTTATTT
>TRBJ2-7|few|TRBV27|TRBD1
CASSFQGAYEQYF
TGTGCCAGCAGTTTTCAGGGGGCCTACGAGCAGTACTTC
>TRBJ1-2|-|TRBV5-6|-
CASSSINYGYTF
TGTGCCAGCAGCTCGATCAACTATGGCTACACCTTC
>TRBJ1-2|few|TRBV29-1|-
CSVDQAPKGSPGGYTF
TGCAGCGTTGATCAGGCTCCAAAAGGGTCTCCGGGGGGCTACACCTTC
>TRBJ2-2|once|TRBV6-1|-
CASSAEGNTGELFF
TGTGCCAGCAGTGCCGAGGGGAACACCGGGGAGCTGTTTTTT
>TRBJ2-3|few|TRBV2|-
CASSQDSPLSYTQYF
TGTGCCAGCAGCCAGGACTCCCCCCTATCGTATACGCAGTATTTT
>TRBJ2-3|-|TRBV20-1|TRBD2
CSASQTSGDTDTQYF
TGCAGTGCTAGCCAAACTAGCGGGGACACAGATACGCAGTATTTT
>TRBJ2-2|many|TRBV20-1|-
CSARDPGGMRSGELFF
TGCAGTGCTAGAGATCCTGGAGGGATGCGTTCCGGGGAGCTGTTTTTT
>TRBJ2-6|-|TRBV18|-
CASSPLTGPLSSGANVLTF
TGTGCCAGCTCACCGTTAACCGGGCCGTTATCTTCTGGGGCCAACGTCCTGACTTTC
>TRBJ2-2|-|TRBV7-2|TRBD1
CASSWGQDLNTGELFF
TGTGCCAGCAGCTGGGGACAGGATTTAAACACCGGGGAGCTGTTTTTT
>TRBJ1-1|-|TRBV12-3/TRBV12-4|TRBD1
CASSLRQGAGEAFF
TGTGCCAGCAGTTTAAGACAGGGGGCAGGTGAAGCTTTCTTT
>TRBJ2-4|-|TRBV6-1|-
CASSESLGGKNIQYF
TGTGCCAGCAGTGAATCATTGGGTGGCAAAAACATTCAGTACTTC
>TRBJ2-1|-|TRBV24-1|TRBD2
CATSDTSGRAYNEQFF
TGTGCCACCAGTGATACTAGCGGGAGGGCCTACAATGAGCAGTTCTTC
>TRBJ2-7|-|TRBV4-2|-
CASSQARGYEQYF
TGTGCCAGCAGCCAAGCGCGCGGCTACGAGCAGTACTTC
>TRBJ2-2|-|TRBV5-1|TRBD2
CASGGQRGVAGELFF
TGCGCCAGCGGCGGTCAGCGGGGGGTTGCCGGGGAGCTGTTTTTT